One sample yielded the 28 T cell receptor beta chains listed below, sequenced in a study of T cells after yellow fever vaccination. In TCRdb, the 5' RACE reads were re-called with MiXCR into one record per CDR3 protein. The table has 45,000 to 60,000 distinct CDR3 sequences, around 5.4% seen once. Sample: PBMCs, either bulk or a sorted T-cell subset (CD4+, CD8+, memory, or dextramer-sorted; not recorded which), taken on the day of the yellow fever booster vaccination. These receptors were obtained from a man aged 18 to 35 who received the YFV17D yellow fever vaccine.

This clonotype was observed at least ten times. The chain is built from TRBV7-6 and TRBJ2-1; D is perhaps TRBD2 (7 bases). This CDR3 contains 14 residues. The germline V gene has CDR1 SGHVS and CDR2 FNYEAQ. Trimming left V 5 bases short and J 6 bases short, with 14 bases between. The DNA of the CDR3 is TGTGCCAGCAGCAGGGGGGGCCGGGGCAATGAGCAGTTCTTC. Amino acid sequence: CASSRGGRGNEQFF.

This clonotype was seen more than once but under ten times. V usage is TRBV29-1 and J usage is TRBJ2-1; tentative D call: TRBD1 (6 bases). Germline V gives CDR1 SQVTM, CDR2 ANQGSEA. CDR3 length: 16 residues. Trimming pared 3 bases from V and 0 bases from J, leaving 15 bases between. The DNA for the CDR3 is TGCAGCGTTGAGGGAACAGGGAAAAGCTCCTACAATGAGCAGTTCTTC. It codes for CSVEGTGKSSYNEQFF.

This clonotype was seen a handful of times. The chain combines TRBV9 with TRBJ2-2; maybe TRBD2 (5 bases). Trimming cost V 2 bases and J 5 bases, with 10 bases left between them. Per germline, CDR1 SGDLS and CDR2 YYNGEE. The CDR3 length is 14 residues. As DNA, the CDR3 is TGTGCCAGCAGCGTCCGGCGGAGGACCGGGGAGCTGTTTTTT. It codes for CASSVRRRTGELFF.

This clonotype showed up many times. This chain uses TRBV10-3 with TRBJ1-5, with D tentatively TRBD1 (6 bases). Trimming removed 7 bases from V and 2 bases from J, with 12 bases in between. CDR1 and CDR2 (germline): ENHRY, SYGVKD. The CDR3 runs to 14 residues. Here the CDR3 DNA reads TGTGCCATCAAACAGGGAATGGGCAATCAGCCCCAGCATTTT. This gives the protein CAIKQGMGNQPQHF.

This clonotype was observed at least ten times. The chain employs TRBV12-3 or TRBV12-4 and TRBJ2-1; no reliable D call. CDR3 length: 13 amino acids. The V end lost 7 bases, the J end lost 7 bases, and 14 bases lay between the germline ends. CDR3 nucleotides: TGTGCCAGCAACTTAGATAATTGGAATGAGCAGTTCTTC. Protein: CASNLDNWNEQFF.

Only a few counts were recorded for this clonotype. V gene TRBV27 combines with J gene TRBJ2-3; no clear D. The CDR3 sequence is 13 residues long. The V gene's germline CDR1 is MNHEY and CDR2 SMNVEV (reference sequence). Trimming removed 6 bases at V and 2 bases at J, with 9 bases between. In nucleotides, the CDR3 is TGTGCCAGCAGCCCCAGGAACACAGATACGCAGTATTTT. Amino acids: CASSPRNTDTQYF.

V is TRBV15 and J is TRBJ2-2; unclear D gene. This CDR3 spans 15 amino acids. The V and J ends lost 3 bases and 4 bases respectively, with 12 bases between them. Germline assignment: CDR1 LNHNV and CDR2 YYDKDF (reference sequence). CDR3 sequence reads: CATSSPSFGTGELFF. The DNA of the CDR3 is TGTGCCACCAGCAGCCCGAGCTTTGGCACCGGGGAGCTGTTTTTT.

This clonotype was counted only a few times. This chain links TRBV20-1 with TRBJ2-7, with 10 nucleotides matching TRBD2. The CDR3 has 14 amino acids. Germline V lookup: CDR1 DFQATT, CDR2 SNEGSKA (reference sequence). Unmatched junction bases numbered 11, after V lost 5 bases and J lost 7 bases. The CDR3 spells CSAYFSGGRWEQYF. The DNA for the CDR3 is TGCAGTGCTTATTTTAGCGGGGGGCGTTGGGAGCAGTACTTC.

This sequence joins TRBV6-6 and TRBJ2-7; no firm D call. Germline assignment: CDR1 MNHNY and CDR2 SVGAGI (reference sequence). V was pared by 2 bases and J by 4 bases, with 6 bases between. This CDR3 has 12 amino acids. This chain's CDR3 is CASSYRRYEQYF. The CDR3 coding sequence is TGTGCCAGCAGTTACCGGCGGTACGAGCAGTACTTC.

This clonotype was counted between two and nine times. CDR3 amino acids: CASSRLDRGHEQYF. The DNA for the CDR3 is TGCGCCAGCAGCCGGTTAGACAGGGGCCACGAGCAGTACTTC. This chain joins TRBV5-1 and TRBJ2-7; 8 bases agree with TRBD1. The CDR3 loop spans 14 amino acids. The J segment lost 5 bases and the V segment lost 4 bases, leaving 8 bases of the junction unmatched. Germline CDR1 and CDR2: SGHRS and YFSETQ.

This clonotype was counted many times. This chain joins TRBV4-1 and TRBJ2-3; D possibly uses TRBD1 or TRBD2 (5 bases each). The V end lost 1 base, the J end lost 2 bases, and 10 bases lay between the germline ends. Germline V lookup: CDR1 MGHRA, CDR2 YSYEKL. The CDR3 extends over 15 amino acids. CDR3 nucleotides: TGCGCCAGCAGCCAAGTCGGGGCAGCCACAGATACGCAGTATTTT. This codes for CASSQVGAATDTQYF.

This clonotype has ten or more counts. V usage is TRBV7-3 and J usage is TRBJ2-3, with D maybe TRBD1 (5 bases). The germline gives CDR1 SGHTA, CDR2 FQGTGA. The length of the CDR3 is 14 residues. V was shortened by 4 bases and J by 0 bases, with 8 bases between the two germline ends. The CDR3, as DNA: TGTGCCAGCAGCTCAAGGGGAAGCACAGATACGCAGTATTTT. Its translation is CASSSRGSTDTQYF.

The chain has TRBV7-9 and TRBJ1-1, with TRBD1 matching 7 bases. From germline, CDR1 is SEHNR and CDR2 FQNEAQ (reference sequence). The CDR3 is 12 amino acids. J gave up 7 bases and V 7 bases, and 6 bases lay outside the gene matches. In DNA form, the CDR3 reads TGTGCCAGCATAACAGGGGAAAGTGAAGCTTTCTTT. It translates to CASITGESEAFF.

This clonotype was seen repeatedly, ten times or more. The chain carries TRBV18 and TRBJ2-3; the D is unclear. Germline V CDR1 and CDR2: KGHSH, LQKENI. The CDR3 has 16 residues. Deletions cut 3 bases from V and 0 bases from J, with 13 bases between. The DNA of the CDR3 is TGTGCCAGCTCACCGGAGATCACGTCAAGCACAGATACGCAGTATTTT. This translates into CASSPEITSSTDTQYF.

In its sample, this clonotype was seen many times. The rearrangement joins TRBV7-9 to TRBJ1-3, with D uncertain. CDR3 length equals 12 residues. The V gene's germline CDR1 is SEHNR and CDR2 FQNEAQ (reference sequence). V was pared by 3 bases and J by 5 bases, with 5 bases between. The CDR3 coding sequence is TGTGCCAGCAGCTTGGAAAGAAACACCATATATTTT. Residues: CASSLERNTIYF.

There are a few counts of this clonotype. The J gene is TRBJ2-1, the V gene TRBV11-3; 10 positions match TRBD1. Germline CDR1 reads SGHNT; CDR2 reads YENEEA. The CDR3 contains 15 residues. Trimming removed 5 bases from V and 7 bases from J; junction bases left unmatched: 8. CDR3 coding DNA: TGTGCCAGCAGCGAAGAAGGGACAGGGGTAAATGAGCAGTTCTTC. Translated, it gives CASSEEGTGVNEQFF.

There are many counts of this clonotype. The gene calls are TRBV7-9 and TRBJ2-7; D is uncertain. Germline CDR1 and CDR2: SEHNR and FQNEAQ (reference sequence). This CDR3 is built from 11 residues. With 1 base removed from V and 7 bases from J, the gap between germline ends came to 5 bases. CDR3: CASSLVTEQYV. The CDR3 nucleotides read TGTGCCAGCAGCTTAGTGACTGAGCAGTACGTC.

This clonotype was observed a handful of times. V and J are TRBV18 and TRBJ2-3, with D uncertain. V lost 2 bases and J lost 2, with 11 bases in between. CDR1 and CDR2 (germline): KGHSH, LQKENI. This CDR3 contains 15 residues. CDR3 sequence: CASSPSLSATDTQYF. CDR3 sequence (DNA): TGTGCCAGCTCACCAAGTTTAAGTGCCACAGATACGCAGTATTTT.

Ten or more counts support this clonotype. This sequence joins TRBV7-2 and TRBJ2-3; 10 nucleotides line up with TRBD2. The germline gives CDR1 SGHTA, CDR2 FQGNSA. The CDR3 spans 14 residues. With 10 bases clipped from V and 2 bases from J, the junction kept 6 bases outside the gene matches. The DNA for the CDR3 is TGTGCCACGACTAGCGGGCTTTTCACAGATACGCAGTATTTT. It is translated as CATTSGLFTDTQYF.

This clonotype was recorded many times. CDR3 sequence (DNA): TGTGCCAGCAGCTTAAGCGCCGCAGTCGCTATGGGTACTGAAGCTTTCTTT. It is translated as CASSLSAAVAMGTEAFF. The chain combines TRBV7-6 with TRBJ1-1; D gene ambiguous. Trimming took off 2 bases at V and 5 bases at J, with 21 bases between the two ends. The CDR3 has 17 residues. CDR1 is SGHVS and CDR2 is FNYEAQ in the germline V gene.

This chain joins TRBV5-6 and TRBJ1-5; D possibly corresponds to TRBD1 (6 bases). V was clipped by 4 bases and J by 7 bases, with 9 bases between them. CDR1 is SGHDT and CDR2 is YYEEEE in the germline V gene. The CDR3 consists of 12 residues. The CDR3: CASSGGGQPQHF. In DNA, the CDR3 is TGTGCCAGCAGCGGAGGGGGACAGCCCCAGCATTTT.

This clonotype has more than one count but fewer than ten. This sequence joins TRBV20-1 and TRBJ2-3; D perhaps matches TRBD2 (7 bases). Germline values: CDR1 DFQATT, CDR2 SNEGSKA (reference sequence). Between the trimmed V and J ends, which lost 3 bases and 5 bases, there was a span of 15 bases. The CDR3 contains 14 residues. The CDR3 DNA is TGCAGTGCTAGCGGGGCGGGGGCTGAAGATACGCAGTATTTT. Translating gives CSASGAGAEDTQYF.

Of note for this clonotype: This may be a read error: a much more frequent sequence differs by one nucleotide. The chain is built from TRBV29-1 and TRBJ2-3; no clear D gene. This CDR3 contains 15 residues. Germline CDR1 reads SQVTM; CDR2 reads ANQGSEA. Between the trimmed V and J ends, which lost 3 bases and 2 bases, there was a span of 15 bases. The CDR3 region has the DNA TGCAGCGTTGATCTTACAGTGGGTTACACAGATACGCAGTATTTT. Translation: CSVDLTVGYTDTQYF.

This clonotype was counted many times. The gene calls are TRBV20-1 and TRBJ2-3, with D possibly being TRBD2 (6 bases). V dropped 6 bases and J dropped 1 base, with 14 bases sitting between them. The CDR3 consists of 14 residues. Germline V CDR1 and CDR2: DFQATT, SNEGSKA (reference sequence). The CDR3 spells CSAPTSIGTDTQYF. CDR3 nucleotide sequence: TGCAGTGCCCCCACTAGCATCGGCACAGATACGCAGTATTTT.

This clonotype was detected only a few times. This chain links TRBV4-2 with TRBJ2-7; TRBD1 might be the D (7 bases). Trimming took 4 bases from V and 5 from J, leaving 18 bases between them. CDR1 is LGHNA and CDR2 is YNFKEQ in the germline V gene. The length of the CDR3 is 15 residues. As DNA, the CDR3 is TGTGCCAGCAGCCGATGGGGCGGAGGGGGCCACGAGCAGTACTTC. This gives the protein CASSRWGGGGHEQYF.

The CDR3 here is CASSPASRLVIGYTF. The CDR3 DNA sequence: TGTGCCAGCAGTCCGGCCTCCCGGCTGGTAATAGGCTACACCTTC. The chain uses TRBV6-5 and TRBJ1-2, with D unclear. Germline V lookup: CDR1 MNHEY, CDR2 SVGAGI. V was clipped by 5 bases and J by 8 bases, with 21 bases between them. The length of the CDR3 is 15 residues.

The genes are TRBV9 and TRBJ2-7; TRBD2 agrees at 8 bases. Trimming cost V 3 bases and J 3 bases; bases outside gene matches: 11. Germline assignment: CDR1 SGDLS and CDR2 YYNGEE. This CDR3 spans 16 amino acids. In DNA, the CDR3 is TGTGCCAGCAGCGAGGTTCCCGGGACTAGTATCTACGAGCAGTACTTC. This encodes CASSEVPGTSIYEQYF.

This chain connects TRBV28 to TRBJ2-1, with 12 bases matching TRBD2. V lost 5 bases, J lost 0 bases, and 5 bases stayed unmatched. The CDR3 loop spans 17 amino acids. Germline CDR1 is MDHEN and CDR2 is SYDVKM. The CDR3 spells CASSTTSGGGSYNEQFF. CDR3 DNA: TGTGCCAGCAGTACGACTAGCGGGGGAGGCTCCTACAATGAGCAGTTCTTC.